The sequence of this TCR beta chain was determined in a study of blood T cell repertoires in COVID-19. Produced via immunoSEQ multiplex PCR; TCRdb's table is partial and in-frame only. The table includes more than 65,000 clones, more than 75% detected once. This CDR3 comprises 15 residues. J was trimmed by 5 bases and V by 6 bases; bases with no gene match: 8. The germline gives CDR1 LNHDA, CDR2 SQIVND (reference sequence). The chain links TRBV19 to TRBJ1-5, with 9 bases fitting TRBD1. Sequencing was carried out using peripheral blood. The receptor was derived from a human donor in a cohort sampled during active COVID-19. CDR3 coding DNA: TGTGCCAGTAGACTTAGGACAGGGGAATATCAGCCCCAGCATTTT. As protein: CASRLRTGEYQPQHF. The full variable domain, its missing parts supplied by reference TRBV19 and TRBJ1-5, is DGGITQSPKYLFRKEGQNVTLSCEQNLNHDAMYWYRQDPGQGLRLIYYSQIVNDFQKGDIAEGYSVSREKKESFPLTVTSAQKNPTAFYLCASRLRTGEYQPQHFGDGTRLSIL.